The clone carrying this T cell receptor (beta chain) was detected many times. Its specificity is not known. Using RNA template, CDR3s of TCR alpha and beta were amplified with iRepertoire arm-PCR. Tissue mRNA or PBMC total RNA, roughly 85-450 ng, went into one-step reverse transcription and amplification. TCRdb processed the multiplex PCR reads anew with MiXCR; each CDR3 protein has one entry. Seen here are roughly 100,000 distinct CDR3 sequences, under 30% observed once, and the top ten hold around 40%. This CDR3 has 12 residues. Germline loops: CDR1 KGHDR, CDR2 SFDVKD. Trimming removed 2 bases at V and 9 bases at J, with 9 bases between. The entry originates in a study of glioma-infiltrating T cells. Study conclusions and caveats: Very few CDR3 sequences were shared between tissue and blood. Gliomas, especially low-grade, showed above-expected tissue-blood divergence; non-neoplastic patients showed below.

The receptor comes from a human donor with low-grade glioma or glioblastoma, undergoing nonglioma brain surgery, or in good health (not recorded which). The specimen sequenced was glioma tissue, nonneoplastic brain tissue, or PBMCs (not recorded which). The J gene is TRBJ2-5, the V gene TRBV24-1, with D possibly being TRBD1 (6 bases). For the CDR3, the DNA is TGTGCCACCAGTGATTCTGGACAGTCCCAGTACTTC. This translates into CATSDSGQSQYF.